This T cell receptor (beta chain) was sequenced during a study of PD-1 blockade in classical Hodgkin lymphoma. General study points: It was CD4+ TCR diversity, not CD8+, that rose significantly by C4D1.

There are 14 residues in the CDR3. Trimming cost V 4 bases and J 4 bases; bases outside gene matches: 6. The germline gives CDR1 SGHNT, CDR2 YYREEE (reference sequence). Only in-frame clones appear in the TCRdb table, and some are missing; sequencing was by immunoSEQ multiplex PCR. The table shows more than 40,000 clones, with approximately 70% occurring only once. By share, this clone ranks as medium-sized. Antigen specificity is unknown. As to time point: cycle 4 day 1 (C4D1), after five to seven weeks of nivolumab. The patients all showed relapse after autologous stem cell transplantation, while their brentuximab vedotin exposure varied. Patients reached a best response of complete response, partial response or progressive disease.

This clonotype originated in a human donor with classical Hodgkin lymphoma. The chain employs TRBV5-4 and TRBJ1-1, with 8 positions matching TRBD1. Sequencing was performed on peripheral blood mononuclear cells (PBMCs), taken before the fourth cycle of nivolumab. CDR3 bases: TGTGCCAGCAGCGGGGGGACAGGCTTCACTGAAGCTTTCTTT. Translation: CASSGGTGFTEAFF.